The TCR beta chain under discussion was sequenced for a study of blood T cell repertoires in COVID-19. The wider study: Some COVID-19 samples were acute and others convalescent; all came from the United States, Italy and Spain. T cells, B-cell-depleted T cells, or PBMCs provided the cDNA or gDNA that served as material.

As handled by the study authors: Amplification of reference gene primers provided the estimated nucleated cell counts. TCRdb's table, derived via immunoSEQ multiplex PCR, lists solely in-frame clones and lacks some. V, J and clone size are those of that table, while D and trimming were read from the DNA. This table holds roughly 350,000 clones, approximately 90% found once. Germline V CDR1 and CDR2: SGHRS, YFSETQ. The CDR3 covers 13 residues. Trimming took off 5 bases at V and 4 bases at J, with 12 bases between the two ends. This receptor was identified in a woman in her 50s with active or convalescent COVID-19. This sequence joins TRBV5-1 and TRBJ1-2; D is perhaps TRBD1 (5 bases). Sequenced material: peripheral blood. The CDR3 DNA reads TGCGCCAGCAGAGTTGACAGCCTCTATGGCTACACCTTC. Residues: CASRVDSLYGYTF.